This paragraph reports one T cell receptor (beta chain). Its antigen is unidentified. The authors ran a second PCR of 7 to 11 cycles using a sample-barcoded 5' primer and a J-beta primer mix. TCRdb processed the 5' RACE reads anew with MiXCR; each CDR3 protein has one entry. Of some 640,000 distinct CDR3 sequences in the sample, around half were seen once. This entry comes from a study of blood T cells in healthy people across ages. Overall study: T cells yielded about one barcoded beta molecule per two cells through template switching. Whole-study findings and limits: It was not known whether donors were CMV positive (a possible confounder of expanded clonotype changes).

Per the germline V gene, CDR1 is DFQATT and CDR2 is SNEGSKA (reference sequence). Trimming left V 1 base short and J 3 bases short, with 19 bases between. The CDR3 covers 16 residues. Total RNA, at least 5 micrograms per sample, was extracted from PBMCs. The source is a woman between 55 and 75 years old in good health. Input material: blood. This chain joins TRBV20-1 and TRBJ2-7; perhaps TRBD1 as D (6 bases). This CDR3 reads CSARVAGRDTRYEQYF. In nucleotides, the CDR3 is TGCAGTGCTAGAGTGGCAGGCAGGGACACCCGCTACGAGCAGTACTTC.